This T cell receptor beta chain derives from a study of technical replicates of blood from a handful of donors. TCRdb keeps only in-frame clones here, not all; method: immunoSEQ multiplex PCR. Among approximately 66,000 clones listed, roughly 90% were seen once. CDR1 and CDR2 (germline): SGDLS, YYNGEE. The CDR3 is 16 residues long. Unmatched junction bases numbered 9, after V lost 8 bases and J lost 0 bases. Input material: PBMCs. The chain joins TRBV9 to TRBJ2-2; 8 bases line up with TRBD2. The source of this sequence is a human donor in good health. Some clones in this sample may be carry-over from other donors' samples. CDR3 in amino acids: CASIGGDGTNTGELFF. In DNA form, the CDR3 reads TGTGCCAGTATCGGGGGGGACGGTACGAACACCGGGGAGCTGTTTTTT. The full variable domain, its missing parts supplied by reference TRBV9 and TRBJ2-2, is DSGVTQTPKHLITATGQRVTLRCSPRSGDLSVYWYQQSLDQGLQFLIQYYNGEERAKGNILERFSAQQFPDLHSELNLSSLELGDSALYFCASIGGDGTNTGELFFGEGSRLTVL.